These 13 T cell receptor beta chains originate from one sample sequenced in a study of beta chain features in type 1 diabetes (dated by TCRdb to 2017 to 2018). The method behind the library was the immunoSEQ multiplex PCR assay. The High Capacity cDNA Reverse Transcription Kit was used to reverse transcribe all of the isolated RNA, meaning that expressed TCRB transcripts were what got sequenced. Here the immuneACCESS table is served through TCRdb, limited to in-frame sequences with V and J called. Missing clones are a known gap in these copies; in checked studies unresolved V genes cover under half, and the rest lacks a known reason. The sample includes over 500,000 clones, with roughly 16% observed a single time. The top ten clones comprise approximately 0.093% of the sample. Sequencing was done on a sample of naive CD4+ T cells from blood. The sample's cell subset or site label, in plain terms: true naive CD4+ T cells. The receptor set was obtained from a man between 18 and 29 years old in good health.

The chain carries TRBV9 and TRBJ2-3; 12 bases line up with TRBD2. CDR1 SGDLS and CDR2 YYNGEE come from the germline V gene. The CDR3 runs to 16 residues. The ends lost 4 bases at V and 6 bases at J; junction bases unmatched: 9. DNA for the CDR3: TGTGCCAGCAGCACTACCGGGACTAGCGGGCACGATACGCAGTATTTT. The encoded protein is CASSTTGTSGHDTQYF.

This clone has only a few counts. The chain recombines TRBV14 with TRBJ2-5, with D possibly being TRBD1 (6 bases). Trimming took 3 bases from V and 5 from J, leaving 13 bases between them. Per the germline V gene, CDR1 is SGHDN and CDR2 is FVKESK. The CDR3 loop spans 14 amino acids. In DNA, the CDR3 is TGTGCCAGCAGCCATCTACAGGGCTGGGAGACCCAGTACTTC. Translation: CASSHLQGWETQYF.

This clone was counted between two and nine times. V usage is TRBV5-6 and J usage is TRBJ1-5, with 8 nucleotides matching TRBD1. From germline, CDR1 is SGHDT and CDR2 YYEEEE. V lost 3 bases and J lost 6; bases outside the gene matches: 8. CDR3 length equals 15 residues. Here the CDR3 reads CASSSRTGPLQPQHF. CDR3 coding DNA: TGTGCCAGCAGCTCCAGGACAGGGCCTCTTCAGCCCCAGCATTTT.

This clone was seen more than once but under ten times. The chain is built from TRBV5-1 and TRBJ2-1; D gene unclear. This CDR3 has 12 residues. The germline gives CDR1 SGHRS, CDR2 YFSETQ. Trimming pared 2 bases from V and 6 bases from J, leaving 6 bases between. In DNA, the CDR3 is TGCGCCAGCAGCTTCAGAGGCAATGAGCAGTTCTTC. Translated, it gives CASSFRGNEQFF.

CDR3 residues: CASSPGGTSTDTQYF. CDR3 in DNA: TGCGCCAGCAGCCCCGGTGGCACTAGCACAGATACGCAGTATTTT. The rearrangement joins TRBV4-3 to TRBJ2-3, with D uncertain. The CDR3 loop spans 15 amino acids. Germline CDR1 is LGHNA and CDR2 is YSLEER. V lost 4 bases and J 0 bases, leaving 11 bases between the germline ends.

The gene calls are TRBV5-1 and TRBJ1-1, with 7 bases matching TRBD1. Trimming at V came to 4 bases and at J to 1 base, leaving 7 bases not matched to a gene. The CDR3 is made up of 15 amino acids. Germline V CDR1 and CDR2: SGHRS, YFSETQ. As DNA, the CDR3 is TGCGCCAGCAGCCCAAGACAGGGACCGAACACTGAAGCTTTCTTT. Encoded protein: CASSPRQGPNTEAFF.

The V call is TRBV5-1, the J call TRBJ1-4, with D tentatively TRBD1 (5 bases). The germline gives CDR1 SGHRS, CDR2 YFSETQ. Deletions cut 3 bases from V and 5 bases from J, with 14 bases between. CDR3 size: 15 residues. For the CDR3, the DNA is TGCGCCAGCAGCTCGGGACCTACAGCGAATGAAAAACTGTTTTTT. Protein: CASSSGPTANEKLFF. The full variable domain, with the rest looked up from reference TRBV5-1 and TRBJ1-4, is KAGVTQTPRYLIKTRGQQVTLSCSPISGHRSVSWYQQTPGQGLQFLFEYFSETQRNKGNFPGRFSGRQFSNSRSEMNVSTLELGDSALYLCASSSGPTANEKLFFGSGTQLSVL.

The CDR3 DNA reads as TGTGCCAGCAGCTACGCGGGACAGGGGAGCCCCTACGAGCAGTACTTC. This encodes CASSYAGQGSPYEQYF. V usage is TRBV7-3 and J usage is TRBJ2-7; 10 positions agree with TRBD1. This CDR3 contains 16 residues. The germline V gene encodes CDR1 SGHTA and CDR2 FQGTGA. J lost 2 bases, V lost 4 bases, and 8 bases had no gene match.

This clone was seen once. The gene calls are TRBV27 and TRBJ2-1; 10 positions match TRBD1. The CDR3 has 17 residues. Germline loops: CDR1 MNHEY, CDR2 SMNVEV (reference sequence). The J segment lost 4 bases and the V segment lost 3 bases, leaving 9 bases of the junction unmatched. The CDR3 bases are TGTGCCAGCAGTTTTCCCCGGGACAGGGGTTCTTACAATGAGCAGTTCTTC. This sequence encodes CASSFPRDRGSYNEQFF.

V is TRBV25-1 and J is TRBJ2-1; 9 nucleotides match TRBD1. Trimming at V came to 4 bases and at J to 8 bases, leaving 3 bases not matched to a gene. There are 13 residues in the CDR3. Germline-derived CDR1 and CDR2 are MGHDK and SYGVNS. The CDR3 sequence is CASSVRQGDEQFF. The CDR3 coding sequence is TGTGCCAGCAGTGTCCGACAGGGGGATGAGCAGTTCTTC.

The rearrangement links TRBV4-1 to TRBJ2-3; the D is unclear. Germline CDR1 and CDR2: MGHRA and YSYEKL. The CDR3 is 12 residues long. V lost 1 base and J lost 6, with 5 bases in between. CDR3 residues: CASSQVRDTQYF. The CDR3 DNA sequence: TGCGCCAGCAGCCAAGTTAGGGATACGCAGTATTTT.

The rearrangement uses TRBV30 and TRBJ1-1; D is undetermined. CDR3 size: 13 residues. The germline CDR1 and CDR2 sequences are GTSNPN and SVGIG (reference sequence). V dropped 1 base and J dropped 1 base, with 7 bases sitting between them. The CDR3 nucleotides read TGTGCCTGGAGTGGACGGAGGAACACTGAAGCTTTCTTT. It is translated as CAWSGRRNTEAFF.

This sequence joins TRBV7-2 and TRBJ2-2; possibly TRBD1 for D (6 bases). Trimming cost V 6 bases and J 4 bases, with 12 bases left between them. CDR1 and CDR2 from the germline V gene are SGHTA and FQGNSA. The CDR3 consists of 14 residues. In DNA form, the CDR3 reads TGTGCCAGCAGTCGGGACACCACCACCGGGGAGCTGTTTTTT. It specifies CASSRDTTTGELFF.